The 3 T cell receptor beta chains below all came from one sample that was sequenced in a study of blood T cell repertoires in COVID-19. Only in-frame clones appear in the TCRdb table, and some are missing; sequencing was by immunoSEQ multiplex PCR. The sample has roughly 400,000 clones; roughly nine tenths are singletons. Sequencing used PBMCs or T cells enriched from blood (not recorded which). These receptors were obtained from a woman aged 35 to 49 who had been exposed to COVID-19.

The rearrangement joins TRBV5-1 to TRBJ2-7, with TRBD2 identical over 8 bases. The CDR3 sequence is 15 residues long. J lost 2 bases, V lost 0 bases, and 4 bases had no gene match. The V gene's germline CDR1 is SGHRS and CDR2 YFSETQ. CDR3 protein: CASSLGRGATYEQYF. The DNA of the CDR3 is TGCGCCAGCAGCTTGGGGCGGGGGGCTACCTACGAGCAGTACTTC.

The CDR3 region has the DNA TGTGCCAGCAGTTTTATCCGGGAAGGGCAGTACTTC. It translates to CASSFIREGQYF. The rearrangement links TRBV27 to TRBJ2-7; TRBD2 might be the D (5 bases). Per germline, CDR1 MNHEY and CDR2 SMNVEV (reference sequence). This CDR3 is built from 12 residues. With 3 bases removed from V and 9 bases from J, the gap between germline ends came to 12 bases.

This sequence joins TRBV24-1 and TRBJ2-5, with 8 nucleotides matching TRBD1. The CDR3 runs 15 residues. Germline V gives CDR1 KGHDR, CDR2 SFDVKD. The V gene end was trimmed by 3 bases and the J gene end by 4 bases; junction bases not matched to a gene: 6. The CDR3 bases are TGTGCCACCAGTGATGTCGGACAGGGTCGAGAGACCCAGTACTTC. Residues: CATSDVGQGRETQYF.